The source of this T cell receptor (beta chain) is a study of Graves' ophthalmopathy and Graves' hyperthyroidism. At the level of the study: In this cohort's terms, stable hyperthyroidism meant no ophthalmopathy by 18 months of follow-up. General study findings and limits: Discrimination between ophthalmopathy and stable hyperthyroidism by a 13-signature model showed nearly 90% sensitivity and 65% to 84% specificity.

Transcripts of RNA were the source for amplifying TCR beta CDR3 regions. RT-PCR in the first round used HTBI primers; a second-round multiplex PCR followed. Using its own MiXCR run on the multiplex PCR reads, TCRdb lists one record per CDR3 protein. Of over a million distinct CDR3 sequences in the sample, 36% were seen once. As concerns this clonotype: What it binds is unknown.

Trimming removed 4 bases at V and 10 bases at J, with 19 bases between. Germline V gene sequence: CDR1 MGHRA, CDR2 YSYEKL. The CDR3 consists of 14 residues. This chain joins TRBV4-1 and TRBJ1-1; a possible D gene is TRBD1 (5 bases). Sequences were obtained from peripheral blood or thyroid tissue (not recorded which). The TCR comes from an adult man with Graves' hyperthyroidism. The CDR3 DNA reads as TGCGCCAGCAGCCCTCGCAGGGACCCTCTGGGAGCTTTCTTT. Translating it yields CASSPRRDPLGAFF.